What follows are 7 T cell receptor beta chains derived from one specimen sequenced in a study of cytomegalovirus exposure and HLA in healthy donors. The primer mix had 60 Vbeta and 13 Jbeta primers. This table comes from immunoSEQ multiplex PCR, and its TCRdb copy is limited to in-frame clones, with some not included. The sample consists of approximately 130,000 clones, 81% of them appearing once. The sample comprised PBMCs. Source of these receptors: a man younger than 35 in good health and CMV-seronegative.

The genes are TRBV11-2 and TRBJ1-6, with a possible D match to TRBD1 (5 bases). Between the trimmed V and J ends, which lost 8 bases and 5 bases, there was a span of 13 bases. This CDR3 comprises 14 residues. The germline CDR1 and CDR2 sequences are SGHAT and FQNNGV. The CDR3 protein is CASGEIRDNSPLHF. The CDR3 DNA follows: TGTGCCAGCGGGGAAATCAGGGATAATTCACCCCTCCACTTT.

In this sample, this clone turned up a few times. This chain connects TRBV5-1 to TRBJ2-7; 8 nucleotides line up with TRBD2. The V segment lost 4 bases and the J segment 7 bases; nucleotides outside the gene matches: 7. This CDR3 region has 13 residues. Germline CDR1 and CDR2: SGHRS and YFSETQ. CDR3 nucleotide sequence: TGCGCCAGCAGCGGAAACCTAGCGGGTGAGCAGTACTTC. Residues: CASSGNLAGEQYF.

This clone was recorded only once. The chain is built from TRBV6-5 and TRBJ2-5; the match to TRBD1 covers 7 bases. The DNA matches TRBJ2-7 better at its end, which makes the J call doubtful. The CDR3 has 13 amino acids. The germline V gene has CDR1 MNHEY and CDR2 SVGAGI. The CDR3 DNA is TGTGCCAGCACGCAGGGGGTTGGGTACGAGCAGTACTTC. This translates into CASTQGVGYEQYF.

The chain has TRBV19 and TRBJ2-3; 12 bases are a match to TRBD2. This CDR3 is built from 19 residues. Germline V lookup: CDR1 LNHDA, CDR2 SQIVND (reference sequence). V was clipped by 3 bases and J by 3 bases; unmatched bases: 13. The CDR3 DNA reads TGTGCCAGTAGTATCGGACTAGCGGGGACCCCGGGAGGAACAGATACGCAGTATTTT. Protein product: CASSIGLAGTPGGTDTQYF.

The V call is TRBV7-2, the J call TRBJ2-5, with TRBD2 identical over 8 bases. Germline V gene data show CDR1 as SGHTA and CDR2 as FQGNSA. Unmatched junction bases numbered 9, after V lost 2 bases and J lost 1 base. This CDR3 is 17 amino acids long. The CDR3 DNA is TGTGCCAGCAGCTTATACCCAGCGGGGGTAGGCCAAGAGACCCAGTACTTC. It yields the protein CASSLYPAGVGQETQYF.

CDR3 coding DNA: TGCGCCAGCAGCTTGGTGGGACAGGGAGGAAAAGCTTTCTTT. Translated: CASSLVGQGGKAFF. The rearrangement links TRBV5-1 to TRBJ1-1; 9 bases align to TRBD1. V shed 0 bases, J shed 9 bases, and the junction held 6 bases outside the gene matches. The CDR3 has 14 amino acids. Germline V gives CDR1 SGHRS, CDR2 YFSETQ.

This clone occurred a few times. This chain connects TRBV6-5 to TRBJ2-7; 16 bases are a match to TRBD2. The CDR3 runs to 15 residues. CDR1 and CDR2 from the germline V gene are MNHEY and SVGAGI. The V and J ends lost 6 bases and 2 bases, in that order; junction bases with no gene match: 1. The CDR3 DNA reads TGTGCCAGCAGGGGGACTAGCGGGGGGGCCTACGAGCAGTACTTC. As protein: CASRGTSGGAYEQYF.